This record looks at one T cell receptor beta chain sequence and its context. Its specific antigen is unknown. Qualities for individual bases were not recorded, and no much larger clone is one base off. This record comes from a study of Graves' ophthalmopathy and Graves' hyperthyroidism (dated by TCRdb to the late 2010s). For the wider study: Peripheral blood samples were taken at the time of initial diagnosis, before any treatment was given. In roughly six hyperthyroidism patients, T-cell repertoires of thyroid tissue and blood were compared. The study used signatures of the TCR beta repertoire to tell Graves' ophthalmopathy apart from Graves' hyperthyroidism and to predict which patients would progress to ophthalmopathy. Following sample collection, hyperthyroidism patients were given methimazole at a starting dose of 30 mg daily, and ophthalmopathy patients were given high-dose intravenous methylprednisolone. To explore V-J signatures distinguishing ophthalmopathy from hyperthyroidism, a discovery set of 100 patients (43 ophthalmopathy, about 57 stable hyperthyroidism) was enrolled. An independent validation cohort comprised around 19 hyperthyroidism patients and over 15 patients who later progressed from hyperthyroidism to ophthalmopathy. In total, 135 blood samples were TCR-sequenced: some 40 ophthalmopathy, roughly 80 hyperthyroidism and some 17 hyperthyroidism-to-ophthalmopathy patients. What the authors observed across the whole study: No statistical method was used to predetermine the sample size, and group allocation was not hidden from the investigators. In validation, the model predicted ophthalmopathy progression with nearly 71% sensitivity and 72.22% specificity; some 13 predicted patients were CT-confirmed with GO in a median of around 6 months. Most expanded thyroid clonotypes with a frequency above 0.001 also appeared in blood, which suggests that blood repertoires may reflect the immune response in the thyroid. Ophthalmopathy was separated from stable hyperthyroidism by the 13-signature model with about 90% sensitivity and less than 82% specificity in cross-validation and with 80%/75% in the test set.

From the cysteine through the phenylalanine, the CDR3 covers 14 amino acids. Just CDR3 DNA is preserved here, 42 bases in frame from base 1. The V and J ends are trimmed by 3 bases and 8 bases, leaving 16 bases between them. The germline V gene provides CDR1 MRHNA and CDR2 SNTAGT. Stable hyperthyroidism was defined as no progression to ophthalmopathy within 18 months of follow-up. Patients with hyperthyroidism were aged 18 to 65 years, had been newly diagnosed, and had a disease duration of less than 2 months. Anyone with other autoimmune diseases, uncontrolled infections, pregnancy or lactation was excluded from the study. Diagnosis was based on clinical symptoms, serum thyroxine, TRAb, thyroid ultrasound and orbital computed tomography. Using Ficoll-Paque density gradient centrifugation, PBMCs were isolated from 9 to 10 ml of fresh peripheral blood. Total RNA was extracted using Trizol reagent, and RNA quality was checked on an Agilent 2100 Bioanalyzer.

For repertoire sequencing, the TCR beta CDR3 regions were amplified from RNA transcripts. The first round of RT-PCR was done with HTBI primers and the Qiagen OneStep RT-PCR kit, and was followed by a second round of multiplex PCR, then size selection and purification. Libraries were sequenced on an Illumina HiSeq2000 using paired-end 100 bp reads. As for the authors' bioinformatics: SOAPnuke was used for read processing, and reads with adapters, uncalled bases, a mean Phred below 15, or no exact constant-primer or identifier match were discarded. COPE v1.2.5 was used to merge high-quality paired reads. Clonotypes were defined as unique nucleotide sequences and were aligned to IMGT TRB V, D and J references using MiTCR v1.1. The analysis was limited to V-J combinations with a frequency above 0.0001, which together covered over 99% of the repertoires. For each V-J combination, a TCR clonal expansion and chaos score was defined as the ratio of F50 clonal expansion to chaos observed in the TCRdist matrix. Welch's t-statistics and random forest were used to reduce the features to approximately 13 V-J combinations, which were then used as input to a naive Bayes classifier. Thyroid-blood repertoire similarity was quantified with the Morisita-Horn index. In TCRdb, the public reads were trimmed at Q25 with fastp and aligned with MiXCR, with productive beta chains retained. Each CDR3 protein gets just one entry, which takes the most common genes and DNA from the rows behind it. TCRdb assigned the V and J calls; the authors' analysis was not used. This sample lists 20,000 to 30,000 distinct CDR3 sequences; about 44% were detected once. Approximately 7% of the sample is taken by the ten largest.

The sequence links TRBV6-4 to TRBJ1-2; the D gene cannot be named for sure. The clonotype originates from an adult woman with stable Graves' hyperthyroidism. The material sequenced was peripheral blood. The DNA reads as follows: TGTGCCAGCAGTGAAGGTGGCGGGGAGAAGGGCTACACCTTC. Its amino acids are CASSEGGGEKGYTF.